A selection of T cell receptor beta chains follows, all from one sample in a study of technical replicates of blood from four donors. Assay: immunoSEQ multiplex PCR; the TCRdb copy retains only in-frame clones and omits some. Of tens of thousands of clones listed, roughly 94% are singletons. Sequencing was carried out using T cells isolated from PBMCs. The receptors derive from a human donor in good health. The CDR3 runs from the conserved cysteine through the conserved F or W. A D gene is named only where the DNA matches it firmly. Clone size is not always given. Where it is, it says once, few, many or a class for expanded clones.

V: TRBV5-1
size: .
J: TRBJ1-1
D: TRBD1
CDR3: CASNRDRVINAFF
DNA: TGCGCCAGCAACCGGGACAGGGTGATAAATGCTTTCTTT

V: TRBV6-5
size: .
J: TRBJ1-5
D: .
CDR3: CASSYVRTGPQHF
DNA: TGTGCCAGCAGTTACGTACGGACTGGTCCCCAGCATTTT

V: TRBV9
size: .
J: TRBJ1-1
D: .
CDR3: CASSEGATAEAFF
DNA: TGTGCCAGCAGCGAAGGGGCGACAGCTGAAGCTTTCTTT

V: TRBV5-4
size: .
J: TRBJ1-2
D: .
CDR3: CASSLVMNYGYTF
DNA: TGTGCCAGCAGCTTGGTCATGAACTATGGCTACACCTTC

V: TRBV5-4
size: .
J: TRBJ2-2
D: .
CDR3: CASKTGNTGELFF
DNA: TGTGCCAGCAAAACAGGGAACACCGGGGAGCTGTTTTTT

V: TRBV7-3
size: .
J: TRBJ2-1
D: TRBD2
CDR3: CASSWTSGIINEQFF
DNA: TGTGCCAGCAGCTGGACTAGCGGTATAATCAATGAGCAGTTCTTC

V: TRBV11-2
size: .
J: TRBJ2-7
D: .
CDR3: CASSVGASYEQYF
DNA: TGTGCCAGCAGTGTAGGAGCGTCCTACGAGCAGTACTTC

V: TRBV2
size: .
J: TRBJ1-1
D: .
CDR3: CASSAGYTEAFF
DNA: TGTGCCAGCAGTGCAGGTTACACTGAAGCTTTCTTT

V: TRBV5-6
size: once
J: TRBJ2-5
D: .
CDR3: CASSPDYWGTQYF
DNA: TGTGCCAGCAGCCCGGACTACTGGGGGACCCAGTACTTC

V: TRBV28
size: .
J: TRBJ2-7
D: .
CDR3: CASSSRQRISYF
DNA: TGTGCCAGCAGTTCGCGACAGCGAATCTCGTACTTC

V: TRBV2
size: .
J: TRBJ1-4
D: .
CDR3: CASSGQGSEKLFF
DNA: TGTGCCAGCAGTGGTCAGGGGAGCGAAAAACTGTTTTTT

V: TRBV7-2
size: .
J: TRBJ2-3
D: TRBD2
CDR3: CASSLVETGGTTDTQYF
DNA: TGTGCCAGCAGCTTAGTCGAAACGGGGGGTACCACAGATACGCAGTATTTT

V: TRBV4-2
size: .
J: TRBJ2-1
D: TRBD2
CDR3: CASSQSGLADYNEQFF
DNA: TGTGCCAGCAGCCAGTCGGGACTAGCGGACTACAATGAGCAGTTCTTC

V: TRBV5-1
size: few
J: TRBJ2-1
D: .
CDR3: CASSLYYRNNDEQFF
DNA: TGCGCCAGCAGCTTGTATTACAGGAATAACGATGAGCAGTTCTTC